This T cell receptor (beta chain) was documented in a study of blood T cell repertoires in COVID-19. Study context: PBMCs, B-cell-depleted T cells, or T cells were the source of the cDNA or gDNA that made up the material.

Generated by immunoSEQ multiplex PCR, the TCRdb table keeps only in-frame clones and is missing some. The table lists around 190,000 clones, about 88% of them singletons, with under 2% in the top ten. Sequencing was performed on peripheral blood. The origin of this receptor is a man aged 18 to 30 with active or convalescent COVID-19.

CDR3 nucleotide sequence: TGTGCTAGTGGTTTGCCTAGCACAACAGATACGCAGTATTTT. This encodes CASGLPSTTDTQYF. The genes are TRBV12-5 and TRBJ2-3; maybe TRBD2 (5 bases). V was trimmed by 2 bases and J by 3 bases, leaving 9 bases between them. Per germline, CDR1 LGHNT and CDR2 FRNRAP. This CDR3 comprises 14 residues.